These T cell receptor beta chains were read from a single sample in a study of PD-L1 blockade in urothelial cancer. Profiled with immunoSEQ multiplex PCR; TCRdb holds only in-frame clones, not every one. The sample yields roughly 90,000 clones, over 90% seen once. This material consisted of PBMCs, taken around atezolizumab (anti-PD-L1) treatment. Source of these receptors: a man in his fifties or sixties with urothelial cancer. Each CDR3 is given with its conserved first and last residue. A D gene is named only where the DNA matches it firmly. Clone size is not always given. Where it is, it says once, few, many or a class for expanded clones.

size: NA
J: TRBJ1-2
D: NA
V: TRBV14
CDR3: CASSQDTPWAETNYGYTF
DNA: TGTGCCAGCAGCCAAGATACGCCTTGGGCAGAAACTAACTATGGCTACACCTTC

size: NA
J: TRBJ2-7
D: TRBD2
V: TRBV9
CDR3: CASSPMGLAEYEQYF
DNA: TGTGCCAGCAGCCCAATGGGACTAGCGGAATACGAGCAGTACTTC

size: few
J: TRBJ1-1
D: TRBD1
V: TRBV2
CDR3: CASSGQGAWTEAFF
DNA: TGTGCCAGCAGTGGCCAGGGGGCGTGGACTGAAGCTTTCTTT

size: NA
J: TRBJ2-3
D: NA
V: TRBV5-1
CDR3: CASSPSLVPADTQYF
DNA: TGCGCCAGCAGCCCGTCTCTAGTTCCCGCAGATACGCAGTATTTT

size: NA
J: TRBJ1-2
D: NA
V: TRBV4-3
CDR3: CASSPERAANYGYTF
DNA: TGCGCCAGCAGCCCCGAGCGCGCAGCGAACTATGGCTACACCTTC

size: NA
J: TRBJ1-1
D: NA
V: TRBV18
CDR3: CASSPEQGTEAFF
DNA: TGTGCCAGCTCACCCGAACAGGGCACTGAAGCTTTCTTT

size: once
J: TRBJ2-5
D: TRBD2
V: TRBV2
CDR3: CASSTSGGFQETQYF
DNA: TGTGCCAGCTCAACTAGCGGGGGATTCCAAGAGACCCAGTACTTC

size: NA
J: TRBJ2-2
D: NA
V: TRBV4-1
CDR3: CASSRDLAGGTGELFF
DNA: TGCGCCAGCAGCCGAGACCTTGCCGGGGGCACCGGGGAGCTGTTTTTT

size: NA
J: TRBJ2-5
D: NA
V: TRBV7-8
CDR3: CASSPLAADPQETQYF
DNA: TGTGCCAGCAGCCCCCTCGCAGCGGACCCGCAAGAGACCCAGTACTTC

size: NA
J: TRBJ2-1
D: NA
V: TRBV7-9
CDR3: CASSSKLQGYGHNEQFF
DNA: TGTGCCAGCAGCTCAAAACTTCAGGGGTACGGTCACAATGAGCAGTTCTTC

size: NA
J: TRBJ1-2
D: TRBD1
V: TRBV5-6
CDR3: CASSPRRGQRGYTF
DNA: TGTGCCAGCAGCCCCCGAAGGGGGCAGAGGGGCTACACCTTC

size: NA
J: TRBJ2-1
D: TRBD2
V: TRBV5-6
CDR3: CASSYRGGSYNEQFF
DNA: TGTGCCAGCAGCTATCGGGGGGGCTCCTACAATGAGCAGTTCTTC

size: NA
J: TRBJ1-2
D: NA
V: TRBV7-2
CDR3: CASSDKTNYGYTF
DNA: TGTGCCAGCAGCGACAAGACTAACTATGGCTACACCTTC